This entry concerns a single T cell receptor beta chain. The sample originates from a study of blood T cell repertoires in COVID-19. Overall study context: T cells, B-cell-depleted T cells, or PBMCs supplied cDNA or gDNA.

Sequencing used immunoSEQ multiplex PCR; TCRdb keeps in-frame clones, though not all of them. The sample has around 280,000 clones, roughly 89% seen once. The cohort comprised adults aged roughly 18 to 90 years residing in 20 to 25 US areas. Assignments of participants to cohorts depended upon their own reported clinical history. The CDR3 loop spans 12 amino acids. Trimming stripped 7 bases from V and 3 bases from J, with 5 bases between. Germline assignment: CDR1 KGHDR and CDR2 SFDVKD. Sequenced sample: PBMCs or T cells enriched from blood (not recorded which). V usage is TRBV24-1 and J usage is TRBJ2-2, with D perhaps matching TRBD2 (5 bases). The sequence was collected from a woman aged 40 to 50 who had recovered from COVID-19. The CDR3 loop reads CATSGDTGELFF. The CDR3 DNA sequence: TGTGCCACCAGCGGGGACACCGGGGAGCTGTTTTTT.